The 13 T cell receptor beta chains in this list originate from one sample, sequenced in a study of cytomegalovirus exposure and HLA in healthy donors. Clones were read by immunoSEQ multiplex PCR, and TCRdb kept only the in-frame ones, dropping some. Of over 250,000 clones in the sample, roughly 87% were seen once. Sequenced input: PBMCs. The receptor set was obtained from a woman younger than 45 in good health and CMV-seropositive.

The chain joins TRBV6-5 to TRBJ2-7, with D unclear. Germline CDR1 is MNHEY and CDR2 is SVGAGI. The V and J ends lost 2 bases and 4 bases respectively, with 12 bases between them. The CDR3 totals 14 residues. The CDR3 region is CASSYERVGYEQYF. The DNA of the CDR3 is TGTGCCAGCAGTTACGAAAGAGTGGGTTACGAGCAGTACTTC.

The V gene is TRBV28, the J gene TRBJ2-3, with TRBD2 matching over 7 bases. V gave up 4 bases and J gave up 6 bases; unmatched junction bases: 10. The germline V gene encodes CDR1 MDHEN and CDR2 SYDVKM. The CDR3 loop spans 15 amino acids. CDR3 region: CASSSLSGAGDTQYF. The CDR3 bases are TGTGCCAGCAGTTCCCTGAGCGGGGCAGGGGATACGCAGTATTTT.

V and J are TRBV9 and TRBJ1-1; maybe TRBD1 (5 bases). CDR3 size: 16 residues. Germline CDR1 and CDR2: SGDLS and YYNGEE. V was shortened by 3 bases and J by 9 bases, with 24 bases between the two germline ends. CDR3 DNA: TGTGCCAGCAGCGAGGAGCCCCGGGACCCAACACCGAAAGCTTTCTTT. It codes for CASSEEPRDPTPKAFF.

The chain couples TRBV29-1 to TRBJ2-2; no clear D gene. Germline assignment: CDR1 SQVTM and CDR2 ANQGSEA. Trimming shortened V by 3 bases and J by 6 bases, and 8 bases separated the two germline ends. This CDR3 region has 12 residues. In nucleotides, the CDR3 is TGCAGCGTTGAGTCAGGTCCCGGGGAGCTGTTTTTT. It yields the protein CSVESGPGELFF.

This chain connects TRBV6-5 to TRBJ1-4; D possibly corresponds to TRBD1 (6 bases). Between the trimmed V and J ends, which lost 8 bases and 4 bases, there was a span of 11 bases. Germline CDR1 and CDR2: MNHEY and SVGAGI. This CDR3 is 13 amino acids long. Written as DNA, the CDR3 is TGTGCCAGCGGCGGGACAAATAATGAAAAACTGTTTTTT. Amino acid sequence: CASGGTNNEKLFF.

The V gene is TRBV18, the J gene TRBJ2-5; D possibly uses TRBD1 or TRBD2 (5 bases each). CDR1 and CDR2 from the germline V gene are KGHSH and LQKENI. The V end was cut by 1 base, the J end by 5 bases, with 17 bases between. The CDR3 runs 16 residues. CDR3 nucleotides: TGTGCCAGCTCACCACTTACTACCAAATGGGGGGAGACCCAGTACTTC. Protein: CASSPLTTKWGETQYF.

The gene calls are TRBV7-2 and TRBJ1-2; D uncertain. Germline V CDR1 and CDR2: SGHTA, FQGNSA. CDR3 length: 15 amino acids. V was shortened by 7 bases and J by 3 bases, with 18 bases between the two germline ends. CDR3 sequence: CASTYHGSIDYGYTF. The CDR3, as DNA: TGTGCCAGCACCTATCATGGATCCATAGACTATGGCTACACCTTC.

This sequence joins TRBV5-6 and TRBJ2-7; the D gene is possibly TRBD1 (5 bases). Germline-derived CDR1 and CDR2 are SGHDT and YYEEEE. Trimming took off 0 bases at V and 0 bases at J, with 13 bases between the two ends. The CDR3 runs 16 residues. CDR3 nucleotide sequence: TGTGCCAGCAGCTTGGTGTTAGGGGCGAGCTCCTACGAGCAGTACTTC. It is translated as CASSLVLGASSYEQYF.

The chain combines TRBV7-9 with TRBJ2-7; 9 nucleotides align to TRBD1. Trimming removed 5 bases from V and 3 bases from J; junction bases left unmatched: 8. Looked up from germline, CDR1 is SEHNR and CDR2 is FQNEAQ (reference sequence). This CDR3 region has 15 residues. The CDR3 bases are TGTGCCAGCAGCCACTCCGGGACAGGGAGCTACGAGCAGTACTTC. Its translation: CASSHSGTGSYEQYF.

The chain uses TRBV4-1 and TRBJ1-2; D might be TRBD1 (5 bases). Between the trimmed V and J ends, which lost 3 bases and 2 bases, there was a span of 16 bases. This CDR3 contains 16 residues. Germline V gives CDR1 MGHRA, CDR2 YSYEKL. The CDR3 DNA sequence: TGCGCCAGCAGCCAGGGTATGGGGGGAACAAACTATGGCTACACCTTC. As protein: CASSQGMGGTNYGYTF.

The J gene is TRBJ2-7, the V gene TRBV28; the D gene could be TRBD1 or TRBD2 (6 bases each). This CDR3 has 20 amino acids. The V gene's germline CDR1 is MDHEN and CDR2 SYDVKM. V was pared by 5 bases and J by 1 base, with 30 bases between. The CDR3 region has the DNA TGTGCCAGCAGTAGGGGGAGGCCTAGAAGCTTTGTCAGGGCGTCCTACGAGCAGTACTTC. It yields the protein CASSRGRPRSFVRASYEQYF.

The chain uses TRBV4-3 and TRBJ2-7; a possible D gene is TRBD2 (7 bases). The CDR3 runs 16 residues. V was trimmed by 0 bases and J by 2 bases, leaving 14 bases between them. Germline V gives CDR1 LGHNA, CDR2 YSLEER. The DNA of the CDR3 is TGCGCCAGCAGCCAAGAGGCCAGGGGACTAACCTACGAGCAGTACTTC. The encoded protein is CASSQEARGLTYEQYF.

V gene TRBV5-4 combines with J gene TRBJ1-2; D gene uncertain. Germline values: CDR1 SGHNT, CDR2 YYREEE (reference sequence). Trimming shortened V by 4 bases and J by 8 bases, and 21 bases separated the two germline ends. The CDR3 covers 15 residues. The CDR3 reads CASSARNGLRLGYTF. The DNA of the CDR3 is TGTGCCAGCAGCGCCAGAAACGGTCTACGGTTAGGCTACACCTTC.